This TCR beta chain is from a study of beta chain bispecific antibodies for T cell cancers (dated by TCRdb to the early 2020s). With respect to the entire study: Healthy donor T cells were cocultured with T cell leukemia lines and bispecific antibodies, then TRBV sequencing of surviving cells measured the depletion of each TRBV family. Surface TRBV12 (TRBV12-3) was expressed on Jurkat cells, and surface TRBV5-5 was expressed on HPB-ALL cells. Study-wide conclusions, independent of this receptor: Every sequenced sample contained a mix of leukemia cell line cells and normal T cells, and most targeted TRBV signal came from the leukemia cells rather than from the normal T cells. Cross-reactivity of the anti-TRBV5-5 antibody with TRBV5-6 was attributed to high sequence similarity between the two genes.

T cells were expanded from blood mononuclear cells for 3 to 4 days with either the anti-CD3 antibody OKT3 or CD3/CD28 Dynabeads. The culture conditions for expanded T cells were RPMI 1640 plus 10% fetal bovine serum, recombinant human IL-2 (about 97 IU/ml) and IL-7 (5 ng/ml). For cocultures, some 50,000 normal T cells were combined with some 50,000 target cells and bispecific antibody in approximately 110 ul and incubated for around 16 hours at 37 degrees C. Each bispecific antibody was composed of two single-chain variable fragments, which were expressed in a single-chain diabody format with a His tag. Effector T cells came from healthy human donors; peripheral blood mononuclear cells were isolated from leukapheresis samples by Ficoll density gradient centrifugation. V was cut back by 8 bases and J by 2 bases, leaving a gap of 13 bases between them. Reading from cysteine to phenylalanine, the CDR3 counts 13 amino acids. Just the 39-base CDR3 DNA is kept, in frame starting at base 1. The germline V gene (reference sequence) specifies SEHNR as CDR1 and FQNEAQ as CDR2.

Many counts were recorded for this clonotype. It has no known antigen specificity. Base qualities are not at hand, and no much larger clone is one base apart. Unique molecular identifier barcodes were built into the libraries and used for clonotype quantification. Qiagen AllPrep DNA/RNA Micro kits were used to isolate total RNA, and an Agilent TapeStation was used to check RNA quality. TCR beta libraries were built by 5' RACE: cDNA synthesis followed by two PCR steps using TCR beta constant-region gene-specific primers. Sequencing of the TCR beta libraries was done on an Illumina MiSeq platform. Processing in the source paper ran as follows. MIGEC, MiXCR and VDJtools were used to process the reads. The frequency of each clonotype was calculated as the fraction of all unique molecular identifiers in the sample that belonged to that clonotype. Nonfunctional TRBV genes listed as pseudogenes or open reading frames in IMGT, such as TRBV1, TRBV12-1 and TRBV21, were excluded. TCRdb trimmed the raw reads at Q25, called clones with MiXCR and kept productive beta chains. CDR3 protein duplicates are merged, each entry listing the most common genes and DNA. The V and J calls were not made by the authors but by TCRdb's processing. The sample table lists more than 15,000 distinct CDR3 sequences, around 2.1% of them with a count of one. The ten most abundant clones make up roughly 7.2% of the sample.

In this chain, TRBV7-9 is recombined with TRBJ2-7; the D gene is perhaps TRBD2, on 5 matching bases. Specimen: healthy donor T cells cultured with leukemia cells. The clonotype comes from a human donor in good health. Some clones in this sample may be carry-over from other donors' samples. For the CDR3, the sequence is CASGRLGPYEQYF. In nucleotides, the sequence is TGTGCCAGCGGGAGATTAGGCCCCTACGAGCAGTACTTC.